These 30 T cell receptor beta chains came from one sample sequenced in a study of T cells in Graves' hyperthyroidism and ophthalmopathy. Amplification yielded TCR beta CDR3 regions, with RNA transcripts as the source. HTBI primers drove first-round RT-PCR of the TCR CDR3. TCRdb reprocessed the multiplex PCR reads via MiXCR and lists one record per CDR3 protein. The sample lists about 360,000 distinct CDR3 sequences; around 14% were seen once. Input material: blood. The source of these receptors is a woman aged 18-35 years with Graves' hyperthyroidism.

This clonotype has ten or more counts. The chain recombines TRBV20-1 with TRBJ1-5; 11 nucleotides align to TRBD1. Per the germline V gene, CDR1 is DFQATT and CDR2 is SNEGSKA (reference sequence). The junction had 5 bases not matched to a gene; V was cut back by 3 bases and J by 4 bases. This CDR3 region has 15 residues. The CDR3 here is CSASPGTGGNQPQHF. DNA of the CDR3: TGCAGTGCTAGTCCCGGGACAGGGGGTAATCAGCCCCAGCATTTT.

This clonotype was counted ten times or more. V usage is TRBV27 and J usage is TRBJ1-4; 9 positions agree with TRBD1. Trimming took 5 bases from V and 8 from J; bases not matched to a gene: 9. There are 15 residues in the CDR3. The germline CDR1 and CDR2 sequences are MNHEY and SMNVEV (reference sequence). The CDR3 DNA is TGTGCCAGCAGTACGACCTTTGGGACAGGGGAAAAACTGTTTTTT. Its protein is CASSTTFGTGEKLFF.

This clonotype came up many times. The V and J genes are TRBV6-1 and TRBJ2-7; D not resolved. Per germline, CDR1 MNHNS and CDR2 SASEGT. The CDR3 extends over 13 amino acids. The ends were cut back, 2 bases at V and 6 bases at J, with 11 bases in the middle. The CDR3 region is CASSEWTSGEQYF. The DNA for the CDR3 is TGTGCCAGCAGTGAATGGACCTCGGGCGAGCAGTACTTC.

In this sample, this clonotype turned up many times. The chain carries TRBV20-1 and TRBJ2-7; D gene ambiguous. The CDR3 has 13 amino acids. CDR1 and CDR2 (germline): DFQATT, SNEGSKA (reference sequence). Trimming left V 5 bases short and J 4 bases short, with 15 bases between. The chain's CDR3 is CSAPAAPEYEQYF. CDR3 DNA: TGCAGTGCTCCCGCCGCGCCCGAATACGAGCAGTACTTC.

A note on this clonotype: A much larger clone lies a single base off, so this may be a read error. The CDR3 nucleotides are TGTGGCAGCAGCTTGGCCTCGTCGATAGAGACCCAGTACTTC. Translated: CGSSLASSIETQYF. The chain is built from TRBV5-4 and TRBJ2-5; D is ambiguous. The CDR3 contains 14 residues. In germline, CDR1 is SGHNT, CDR2 YYREEE (reference sequence).

This clonotype was recorded at least ten times. V gene TRBV2 combines with J gene TRBJ2-7, with 7 nucleotides matching TRBD2. V lost 8 bases, J lost 1 base, and 5 bases stayed unmatched. The CDR3 runs 13 residues. The germline CDR1 and CDR2 sequences are SNHLY and FYNNEI. In nucleotides, the CDR3 is TGTGCCAGCCGGGGGGACTTTTCCTACGAGCAGTACTTC. Translating gives CASRGDFSYEQYF.

This clonotype was recorded many times. The chain joins TRBV2 to TRBJ1-2; weak D call: TRBD1 (5 bases). The CDR3 covers 17 residues. Germline CDR1 is SNHLY and CDR2 is FYNNEI. Trimming took 6 bases from V and 5 from J, leaving 25 bases between them. In nucleotides, the CDR3 is TGTGCCAGCAGGTCCCCCGGGACGAACAAGGATCCTTATGGCTACACCTTC. Amino acid sequence: CASRSPGTNKDPYGYTF. Filled out from reference TRBV2 and TRBJ1-2, the complete variable domain reads EPEVTQTPSHQVTQMGQEVILRCVPISNHLYFYWYRQILGQKVEFLVSFYNNEISEKSEIFDDQFSVERPDGSNFTLKIRSTKLEDSAMYFCASRSPGTNKDPYGYTFGSGTRLTVV.

This clonotype showed up just a few times. The junction departs from germline at one end; a sequencing error may be responsible. The rearrangement uses TRBV24-1 and TRBJ2-1; D not resolved. The germline gives CDR1 KGHDR, CDR2 SFDVKD. This CDR3 region has 15 residues. The CDR3 sequence: CATSELGWPYHEQFF. The CDR3 nucleotides read TGTGCCACCAGTGAATTGGGCTGGCCCTACCATGAGCAGTTCTTC.

CDR3 sequence reads: CASSISGGAGESTDTQYF. The CDR3 DNA reads as TGTGCCAGCAGCATCTCCGGGGGGGCGGGAGAGAGCACAGATACGCAGTATTTT. The V and J genes are TRBV27 and TRBJ2-3; 8 nucleotides agree with TRBD2. CDR1 is MNHEY and CDR2 is SMNVEV in the germline V gene (reference sequence). The CDR3 loop spans 18 amino acids. V was pared by 6 bases and J by 0 bases, with 14 bases of the junction left unmatched.

In this sample, this clonotype turned up many times. This chain joins TRBV7-2 and TRBJ1-2; 7 nucleotides match TRBD1. The CDR3 has 17 amino acids. Trimming cost V 2 bases and J 1 base; bases outside gene matches: 10. The V gene's germline CDR1 is SGHTA and CDR2 FQGNSA. The CDR3 coding sequence is TGTGCCAGCAGCTTAAATTTAAGGGACAGCCTTAACTATGGCTACACCTTC. It encodes CASSLNLRDSLNYGYTF.

As to this clonotype: Given a much more abundant clone one base away, this may be a read error. The gene calls are TRBV29-1 and TRBJ2-1; no clear D gene. The J call could be wrong; TRBJ2-7 is a better fit for the DNA end. Germline values: CDR1 SQVTM, CDR2 ANQGSEA. This CDR3 is 16 amino acids long. This CDR3 reads CSVEGAGGPQYNEQYF. The CDR3 DNA reads as TGCAGCGTTGAAGGAGCCGGCGGCCCACAGTACAATGAGCAGTACTTC.

This clonotype was picked up many times. The gene calls are TRBV19 and TRBJ2-1; 8 bases agree with TRBD1. CDR1 and CDR2 (germline): LNHDA, SQIVND (reference sequence). This CDR3 is built from 18 residues. V shed 1 base and J 0 bases; nucleotides not matched to a gene: 8. In DNA form, the CDR3 reads TGTGCCAGTAGTATAGTGGGACAGGTGCCGAGCTCCTACAATGAGCAGTTCTTC. It encodes CASSIVGQVPSSYNEQFF.

This clonotype was observed a few times. The chain has TRBV14 and TRBJ1-5; D not certain. The germline gives CDR1 SGHDN, CDR2 FVKESK. The CDR3 is made up of 17 amino acids. Trimming stripped 3 bases from V and 2 bases from J, with 17 bases between. The chain's CDR3 is CASSHHDHRRGNQPQHF. The DNA for the CDR3 is TGTGCCAGCAGCCATCACGACCACCGCCGAGGCAATCAGCCCCAGCATTTT.

The rearrangement joins TRBV5-5 to TRBJ2-7; D not certain. In germline, CDR1 is SGHKS, CDR2 YYEKEE (reference sequence). The ends were cut back, 3 bases at V and 0 bases at J, with 10 bases in the middle. The CDR3 loop spans 14 amino acids. The CDR3 protein is CASSYGDYSYEQYF. In DNA form, the CDR3 reads TGTGCCAGCAGCTACGGCGATTACTCCTACGAGCAGTACTTC.

The CDR3, as DNA: TGTGCCACCAGTGACCCTCGGATTCTTCCAGAGACCCAGTACTTC. Protein sequence: CATSDPRILPETQYF. The V call is TRBV24-1, the J call TRBJ2-5; D remains ambiguous. This CDR3 region has 15 residues. The ends were cut back, 4 bases at V and 4 bases at J, with 15 bases in the middle. The germline V gene encodes CDR1 KGHDR and CDR2 SFDVKD.

The table lists this clonotype with many counts. This chain connects TRBV12-3 or TRBV12-4 to TRBJ1-5, with a tentative D call TRBD1 (5 bases). Trimming removed 1 base from V and 7 bases from J, with 11 bases in between. CDR3 length equals 14 residues. The CDR3 reads CASSLVAGGQPQHF. The CDR3 bases are TGTGCCAGCAGTTTAGTGGCGGGGGGGCAGCCCCAGCATTTT.

The gene calls are TRBV11-3 and TRBJ2-7; 10 positions agree with TRBD1. The V and J ends lost 5 bases and 3 bases, in that order; junction bases with no gene match: 7. Germline values: CDR1 SGHNT, CDR2 YENEEA. The CDR3 loop spans 15 amino acids. This CDR3 is CASSLGTGAYYEQYF. DNA of the CDR3: TGTGCCAGCAGCCTAGGGACAGGGGCTTACTACGAGCAGTACTTC.

V gene TRBV4-2 combines with J gene TRBJ2-7, with D maybe TRBD2 (7 bases). The germline V gene encodes CDR1 LGHNA and CDR2 YNFKEQ. V lost 0 bases to trimming and J lost 0 bases, with 12 bases between them. This CDR3 has 16 amino acids. The CDR3 loop is CASSQDGGGGSYEQYF. CDR3 nucleotides: TGTGCCAGCAGCCAAGATGGGGGGGGCGGCTCCTACGAGCAGTACTTC.

This clonotype was detected many times. V gene TRBV5-1 combines with J gene TRBJ1-2; a weak D match, TRBD1 (6 bases). CDR1 is SGHRS and CDR2 is YFSETQ in the germline V gene. This CDR3 has 12 residues. With 7 bases removed from V and 4 bases from J, the gap between germline ends came to 11 bases. Written as DNA, the CDR3 is TGCGCCAGCGGCCAGGACAGCTATGGCTACACCTTC. It encodes CASGQDSYGYTF.

This sequence joins TRBV9 and TRBJ1-4; D remains ambiguous. This CDR3 has 15 amino acids. Trimming removed 4 bases from V and 5 bases from J, with 15 bases in between. Germline values: CDR1 SGDLS, CDR2 YYNGEE. CDR3: CASSSQHGQNEKLFF. In DNA form, the CDR3 reads TGTGCCAGCAGCTCCCAGCATGGGCAGAATGAAAAACTGTTTTTT.

This clonotype was seen repeatedly, ten times or more. The gene calls are TRBV20-1 and TRBJ2-1; the D gene could be TRBD1 or TRBD2 (5 bases each). In germline, CDR1 is DFQATT, CDR2 SNEGSKA (reference sequence). Trimming stripped 6 bases from V and 7 bases from J, with 19 bases between. CDR3 length: 14 residues. The CDR3 sequence is CSAPPEGTGNEQFF. CDR3 nucleotides: TGCAGTGCCCCCCCGGAAGGGACGGGTAATGAGCAGTTCTTC.

This clonotype was picked up many times. This chain joins TRBV2 and TRBJ2-5; 9 nucleotides match TRBD2. Germline lookup yields CDR1 SNHLY and CDR2 FYNNEI. With V trimmed by 7 bases and J by 2 bases, 11 bases remained unmatched. This CDR3 is built from 16 residues. CDR3 sequence: CASTPSGAWEQETQYF. The CDR3 DNA reads as TGTGCCAGCACTCCTAGCGGGGCCTGGGAACAAGAGACCCAGTACTTC.

This clonotype was seen repeatedly, ten times or more. The chain carries TRBV29-1 and TRBJ2-3; 13 bases fit TRBD2. Unmatched junction bases numbered 3, after V lost 6 bases and J lost 0 bases. Per germline, CDR1 SQVTM and CDR2 ANQGSEA. The CDR3 is 15 amino acids. CDR3 in amino acids: CSVAGLAGSTDTQYF. CDR3 in DNA: TGCAGCGTAGCGGGACTAGCGGGAAGCACAGATACGCAGTATTTT.

This clonotype was counted many times. V usage is TRBV9 and J usage is TRBJ1-5, with a possible D match to TRBD1 (5 bases). The CDR3 loop spans 15 amino acids. Between the trimmed V and J ends, which lost 0 bases and 6 bases, there was a span of 13 bases. From germline, CDR1 is SGDLS and CDR2 YYNGEE. The CDR3 nucleotides are TGTGCCAGCAGCGTAGGGGGCGCTTCAATTCAGCCCCAGCATTTT. This codes for CASSVGGASIQPQHF.

This clonotype was detected many times. The chain employs TRBV20-1 and TRBJ2-7, with D perhaps matching TRBD1 or TRBD2 (5 bases each). Germline-derived CDR1 and CDR2 are DFQATT and SNEGSKA (reference sequence). The V end was cut by 1 base, the J end by 7 bases, with 14 bases between. This CDR3 has 13 residues. CDR3: CSARVSGTEEQYF. Here the CDR3 DNA reads TGCAGTGCTAGAGTTTCCGGGACGGAAGAGCAGTACTTC.

This clonotype was seen ten or more times. V and J are TRBV4-1 and TRBJ1-5; D is possibly TRBD1 (6 bases). CDR1 MGHRA and CDR2 YSYEKL come from the germline V gene. CDR3 length equals 17 residues. Trimming stripped 4 bases from V and 1 base from J, with 17 bases between. Written as DNA, the CDR3 is TGCGCCAGCAGCCGGGGAACAGGGTCTGAGAGCAATCAGCCCCAGCATTTT. As protein: CASSRGTGSESNQPQHF.

This clonotype was picked up a small number of times. The chain recombines TRBV11-2 with TRBJ1-2; D may be TRBD1 (5 bases). CDR1 and CDR2 (germline): SGHAT, FQNNGV. V was clipped by 8 bases and J by 5 bases, with 24 bases between them. This CDR3 has 16 residues. CDR3 coding DNA: TGTGCCAGCCGCCCGATCCGGGACGGATCGAATTATGGCTACACCTTC. This gives the protein CASRPIRDGSNYGYTF.

The J gene is TRBJ2-3, the V gene TRBV2; TRBD2 is a possible D gene (7 bases). The ends were cut back, 6 bases at V and 0 bases at J, with 16 bases in the middle. Per the germline V gene, CDR1 is SNHLY and CDR2 is FYNNEI. This CDR3 is 16 amino acids long. CDR3: CASSPRGPTSTDTQYF. The CDR3 coding sequence is TGTGCCAGCAGCCCGCGGGGGCCGACTAGCACAGATACGCAGTATTTT.

In this sample, this clonotype turned up many times. The chain uses TRBV30 and TRBJ1-2; 12 bases line up with TRBD1. The CDR3 is made up of 13 amino acids. Germline lookup yields CDR1 GTSNPN and CDR2 SVGIG (reference sequence). The CDR3 here is CASGQGAYYGYTF. CDR3 nucleotides: TGTGCGTCGGGACAGGGGGCGTACTATGGCTACACCTTC.

CDR3 loop: CSVDGTSAGGEQFF. The DNA for the CDR3 is TGCAGCGTTGATGGGACATCGGCGGGCGGTGAGCAGTTCTTC. This sequence joins TRBV29-1 and TRBJ2-1; maybe TRBD1 (6 bases). The germline V and J ends were trimmed by 3 bases and 9 bases, with 18 bases remaining between them. The CDR3 consists of 14 residues. CDR1 and CDR2 from the germline V gene are SQVTM and ANQGSEA.